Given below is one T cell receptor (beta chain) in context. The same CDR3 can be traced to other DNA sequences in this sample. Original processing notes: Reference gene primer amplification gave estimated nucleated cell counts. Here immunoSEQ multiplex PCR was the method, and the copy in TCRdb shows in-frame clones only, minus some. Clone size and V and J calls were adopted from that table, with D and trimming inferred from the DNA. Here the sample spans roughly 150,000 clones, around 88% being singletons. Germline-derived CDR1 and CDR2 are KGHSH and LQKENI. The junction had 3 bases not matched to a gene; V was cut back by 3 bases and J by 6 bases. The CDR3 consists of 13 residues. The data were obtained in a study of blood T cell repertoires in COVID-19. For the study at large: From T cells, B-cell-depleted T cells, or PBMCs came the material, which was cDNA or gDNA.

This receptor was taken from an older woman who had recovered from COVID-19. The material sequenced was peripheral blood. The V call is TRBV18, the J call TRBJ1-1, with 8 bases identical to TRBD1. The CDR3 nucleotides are TGTGCCAGCTCACCGGACAGGGCGGCTGAAGCTTTCTTT. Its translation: CASSPDRAAEAFF.